What follows describes a single TCR beta chain. Measured with immunoSEQ multiplex PCR; TCRdb has only the in-frame clones, and not every one. The sample consists of 45,000 or so clones, 80% to 95% of them appearing once. The data derive from a study of T cell changes during pregnancy in multiple sclerosis. Per the germline V gene, CDR1 is MGHRA and CDR2 is YSYEKL. Trimming shortened V by 0 bases and J by 3 bases, and 9 bases separated the two germline ends. There are 15 residues in the CDR3. The sequence was obtained from a female donor with multiple sclerosis, enrolled in a pregnancy study. V gene TRBV4-1 combines with J gene TRBJ2-1; D is ambiguous. This sample comprised CD8+ T cells from peripheral blood mononuclear cells, obtained after pregnancy. The CDR3 spells CASSQDPGNYNEQFF. The CDR3 DNA reads as TGCGCCAGCAGCCAAGATCCTGGCAACTACAATGAGCAGTTCTTC.